These T cell receptor beta chains were read from a single sample in a study of identical twins. TCRdb independently ran MiXCR on the 5' RACE reads; one entry per CDR3 protein. Of under 450,000 distinct CDR3 sequences in the sample, about 18% are singletons; the top ten hold 10% to 15%. Sequences were obtained from naive T cells sorted from blood. The receptors were gathered from a middle-aged man in good health. CDR3s include the opening cysteine and the closing phenylalanine or tryptophan. The D gene is left open where the match is weak. Clone size is given for some rows only: seen once, a few or many times, or a class if the clone is expanded.

CDR3 length: 15; clone size: .; V gene: TRBV7-9; J gene: TRBJ2-3; D gene: TRBD1; CDR3 DNA: TGTGCCAGCAGGGAGGGGACAGGGGTCACAGATACGCAGTATTTT; CDR3 protein: CASREGTGVTDTQYF
CDR3 length: 15; clone size: .; V gene: TRBV12-3/TRBV12-4; J gene: TRBJ2-1; D gene: TRBD1; CDR3 DNA: TGTGCCAGCAGTCTGACAGGGGGGGTTTTCGATGAGCAGTTCTTC; CDR3 protein: CASSLTGGVFDEQFF
CDR3 length: 13; clone size: .; V gene: TRBV3-1; J gene: TRBJ2-3; D gene: TRBD2; CDR3 DNA: TGTGCCAGCAGCCGCCGGACTAGGGATACGCAGTATTTT; CDR3 protein: CASSRRTRDTQYF
CDR3 length: 15; clone size: .; V gene: TRBV12-3/TRBV12-4; J gene: TRBJ1-6; D gene: .; CDR3 DNA: TGTGCCAGCAAACGGACGGTCCTATCTAATTCACCCCTCCACTTT; CDR3 protein: CASKRTVLSNSPLHF
CDR3 length: 15; clone size: .; V gene: TRBV12-3/TRBV12-4; J gene: TRBJ2-7; D gene: .; CDR3 DNA: TGTGCCAGCAAGGCCGCGGGGAACCCACACTACGAGCAGTACTTC; CDR3 protein: CASKAAGNPHYEQYF
CDR3 length: 13; clone size: many; V gene: TRBV5-6; J gene: TRBJ2-7; D gene: .; CDR3 DNA: TGTGCCAGCAGCTTGGTATCCGCTGGAGAGCAGTACTTC; CDR3 protein: CASSLVSAGEQYF
CDR3 length: 16; clone size: many; V gene: TRBV27; J gene: TRBJ2-3; D gene: .; CDR3 DNA: TGTGCCAGCAGCCCCTATGCGGGGACTAGCACAGATACGCAGTATTTT; CDR3 protein: CASSPYAGTSTDTQYF
CDR3 length: 14; clone size: .; V gene: TRBV5-1; J gene: TRBJ2-2; D gene: .; CDR3 DNA: TGCGCCAGCAGCCAGGACAAAGTGGTAGGGGAGCTGTTTTTT; CDR3 protein: CASSQDKVVGELFF
CDR3 length: 12; clone size: many; V gene: TRBV7-9; J gene: TRBJ2-7; D gene: .; CDR3 DNA: TGTGCCAGCAGCTCGACAAGCTACGAGCAGTACTTC; CDR3 protein: CASSSTSYEQYF
CDR3 length: 13; clone size: .; V gene: TRBV5-1; J gene: TRBJ2-7; D gene: .; CDR3 DNA: TGCGCCAGCAGCTTGGGGGGTGCGCGGGAGCAGTACTTC; CDR3 protein: CASSLGGAREQYF
CDR3 length: 11; clone size: many; V gene: TRBV20-1; J gene: TRBJ2-1; D gene: .; CDR3 DNA: TGCAGTGCTACCAAGAACAATGAGCAGTTCTTC; CDR3 protein: CSATKNNEQFF
CDR3 length: 16; clone size: .; V gene: TRBV4-2; J gene: TRBJ2-1; D gene: TRBD2; CDR3 DNA: TGTGCCAGCAGCCAAGCGGGGGGGAGCTCCTACAATGAGCAGTTCTTC; CDR3 protein: CASSQAGGSSYNEQFF
CDR3 length: 17; clone size: .; V gene: TRBV4-3; J gene: TRBJ2-4; D gene: TRBD2; CDR3 DNA: TGCGCCAGCAGCCAAGATGGGGCTAGCGGGAAGAAAAACATTCAGTACTTC; CDR3 protein: CASSQDGASGKKNIQYF
CDR3 length: 17; clone size: few; V gene: TRBV12-3/TRBV12-4; J gene: TRBJ2-6; D gene: .; CDR3 DNA: TGTGCCAGCAGTTTCCGGGACGCCCGCTCTGGGGCCAACGTCCTGACTTTC; CDR3 protein: CASSFRDARSGANVLTF
CDR3 length: 17; clone size: .; V gene: TRBV9; J gene: TRBJ2-1; D gene: TRBD1; CDR3 DNA: TGTGCCAGCAGCGTGGCTATGGGACAGATGGTCTACAATGAGCAGTTCTTC; CDR3 protein: CASSVAMGQMVYNEQFF
CDR3 length: 15; clone size: many; V gene: TRBV6-1; J gene: TRBJ2-1; D gene: TRBD2; CDR3 DNA: TGTGCCAGCAGTCCAAGCGGGGCTTACTACAATGAGCAGTTCTTC; CDR3 protein: CASSPSGAYYNEQFF